This is a list of T cell receptor beta chains from one sample in a study of CD8+ T cells in alopecia areata. Using immunoSEQ multiplex PCR, the repertoire was profiled, and TCRdb retains in-frame clones only, with some absent. The sample has over 150,000 clones; 60% are singletons. Material: CD4+ T cells sorted from blood, obtained at week 24, from a patient treated with tofacitinib. Receptors were obtained from a human donor with alopecia areata. The CDR3 runs from the conserved cysteine through the conserved F or W. D genes are given only for firm matches. Where a row states a size, it is once, few, many or the class of an expanded clone; other rows omit it.

>.|.|TRBJ2-4|TRBV29-1
TGCAGCGTTGAAGTTGGGGGTCAGGACATTCAGTACTTC
CSVEVGGQDIQYF
>.|.|TRBJ1-2|TRBV9
TGTGCCAGCAGCGTTGACCGGGACCTAGGCGTCTACACCTTC
CASSVDRDLGVYTF
>.|once|TRBJ2-1|TRBV2
TGTGCCAGCAGTGACACTACTCACCAGTTCTTC
CASSDTTHQFF
>.|.|TRBJ2-7|TRBV29-1
TGCAGCGTTGGGGCAGCCACCTACGAGCAGTACTTC
CSVGAATYEQYF
>TRBD1|few|TRBJ1-2|TRBV6-6
TGTGCCAGCGACAGGGCGAACAACTATGGCTACACCTTC
CASDRANNYGYTF
>.|.|TRBJ2-2|TRBV6-6
TGTGCCAGCAGTTCCCTACCCGGGGAGCTGTTTTTT
CASSSLPGELFF
>.|.|TRBJ1-1|TRBV2
TGTGCCAGCAGTTCCCCCGGGAACACTGAAGCTTTCTTT
CASSSPGNTEAFF
>TRBD1|.|TRBJ2-2|TRBV19
TGTGCCAGTAGAACAGGGGGCGGAACCGGGGAGCTGTTTTTT
CASRTGGGTGELFF
>.|.|TRBJ2-1|TRBV5-1
TGCGCCAGCAGCTTGGTGCGCAATGAGCAGTTCTTC
CASSLVRNEQFF
>TRBD1|.|TRBJ1-6|TRBV10-3
TGTGCCATCACCCCCACCGGGACAGGGGATTCACCCCTCCACTTT
CAITPTGTGDSPLHF
>.|.|TRBJ2-7|TRBV11-3
TGTGCCAGCAGCTTAGAGAAGCAGTACTTC
CASSLEKQYF
>.|.|TRBJ1-5|TRBV28
TGTGCCAGCAGTTTTTTAGGAGGTCAGCCCCAGCATTTT
CASSFLGGQPQHF
>.|.|TRBJ1-1|TRBV5-1
TGCGCCAGCATGGGGGAAGGGGTGAACACTGAAGCTTTCTTT
CASMGEGVNTEAFF
>.|.|TRBJ1-1|TRBV10-3
TGTGCCATCAGCATGACAGGAGACACTGAAGCTTTCTTT
CAISMTGDTEAFF
>TRBD1|.|TRBJ1-2|TRBV6-5
TGTGCCAGCAGTTACGGACAGGGGACTAACTATGGCTACACCTTC
CASSYGQGTNYGYTF
>TRBD2|.|TRBJ2-7|TRBV4-1
TGCGCCAGCAGCCAACCGGGACTAGCGGGCTACGAGCAGTACTTC
CASSQPGLAGYEQYF
>.|few|TRBJ2-3|TRBV29-1
TGCAGCGTTGAAGCGAACACAGATACGCAGTATTTT
CSVEANTDTQYF
>TRBD1|.|TRBJ2-7|TRBV6-7
TGTGCCAGCAGTTCGGGACAGGGGAGGCCCTACGAGCAGTACTTC
CASSSGQGRPYEQYF
>.|few|TRBJ1-1|TRBV5-1
TGCGCCAGCAGCTTGTCCAAACCTGGGGACACTGAAGCTTTCTTT
CASSLSKPGDTEAFF